The 7 T cell receptor beta chains in this list originate from one sample, sequenced in a study of cytomegalovirus exposure and HLA in healthy donors. The PCR was carried out with 60 Vbeta primers and 13 Jbeta primers. The repertoire was sequenced with immunoSEQ multiplex PCR; TCRdb's copy has only in-frame clones and lacks some. The sample holds some 150,000 clones, about 79% seen once. The material sequenced was PBMCs. Receptors were obtained from a woman aged 25 to 39 in good health and CMV-seronegative.

V usage is TRBV4-1 and J usage is TRBJ1-2, with no clear D. Germline CDR1 and CDR2: MGHRA and YSYEKL. The CDR3 is 15 amino acids. V was clipped by 1 base and J by 1 base, with 10 bases between them. CDR3 amino acids: CASSQVAEGNYGYTF. The CDR3 bases are TGCGCCAGCAGCCAAGTGGCGGAGGGTAACTATGGCTACACCTTC.

This clone was observed a single time. At one of its ends the junction is not consistent with the germline gene, which may arise from a read error. V gene TRBV15 combines with J gene TRBJ1-2, with D possibly TRBD1 on 5 matching bases. There are 15 residues in the CDR3. Per the germline V gene, CDR1 is LNHNV and CDR2 is YYDKDF (reference sequence). The CDR3 loop is CAASRVGGRNYGYTF. In DNA, the CDR3 is TGTGCCGCCAGCAGAGTGGGGGGGAGAAACTATGGCTACACCTTC.

The gene calls are TRBV4-1 and TRBJ1-4; D is unresolved. The V and J ends lost 2 bases and 5 bases respectively, with 12 bases between them. CDR1 is MGHRA, CDR2 YSYEKL, per germline. The CDR3 consists of 15 residues. This CDR3 is CASSQPTILNEKLFF. The CDR3 nucleotides read TGCGCCAGCAGCCAACCTACCATCCTCAATGAAAAACTGTTTTTT.

The chain couples TRBV27 to TRBJ2-3; 7 bases map to TRBD1. With 4 bases clipped from V and 2 bases from J, the junction kept 6 bases outside the gene matches. The CDR3 is 15 residues long. From germline, CDR1 is MNHEY and CDR2 SMNVEV (reference sequence). This CDR3 reads CASSSDRMPTDTQYF. The DNA of the CDR3 is TGTGCCAGCAGTTCGGACAGGATGCCCACAGATACGCAGTATTTT.

This clone was recorded at least ten times. V gene TRBV6-1 combines with J gene TRBJ1-1; the D is unclear. CDR1 is MNHNS, CDR2 SASEGT, per germline. The length of the CDR3 is 11 residues. Between the trimmed V and J ends, which lost 2 bases and 11 bases, there was a span of 9 bases. The CDR3 loop reads CASSELFSAFF. The CDR3 bases are TGTGCCAGCAGTGAACTTTTTTCGGCTTTCTTT.

CDR3 DNA: TGTGCCTGGAGTCTAAATACAGGGTTCTCTGGAAACACCATATATTTT. Its protein is CAWSLNTGFSGNTIYF. V is TRBV30 and J is TRBJ1-3; maybe TRBD1 (6 bases). The germline gives CDR1 GTSNPN, CDR2 SVGIG (reference sequence). The CDR3 contains 16 residues. V lost 2 bases and J 0 bases, leaving 14 bases between the germline ends.

J is TRBJ2-1 and V is TRBV27, with TRBD2 identical over 7 bases. J lost 3 bases, V lost 8 bases, and 1 base had no gene match. Germline assignment: CDR1 MNHEY and CDR2 SMNVEV (reference sequence). The CDR3 is 12 amino acids. Written as DNA, the CDR3 is TGTGCCAGCGGACTAGACTACAATGAGCAGTTCTTC. Its translation: CASGLDYNEQFF.